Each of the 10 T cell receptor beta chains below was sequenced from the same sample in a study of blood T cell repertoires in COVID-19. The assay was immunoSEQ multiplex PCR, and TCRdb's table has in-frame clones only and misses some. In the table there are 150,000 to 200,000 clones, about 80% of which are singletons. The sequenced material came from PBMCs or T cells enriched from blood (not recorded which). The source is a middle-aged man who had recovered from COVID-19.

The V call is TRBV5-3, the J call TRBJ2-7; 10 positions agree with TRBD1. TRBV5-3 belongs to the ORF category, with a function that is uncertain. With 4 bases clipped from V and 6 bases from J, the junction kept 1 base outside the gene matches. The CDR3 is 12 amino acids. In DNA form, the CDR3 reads TGTGCCAGAAGCGACAGGGGGCGCGAGCAGTACTTC. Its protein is CARSDRGREQYF.

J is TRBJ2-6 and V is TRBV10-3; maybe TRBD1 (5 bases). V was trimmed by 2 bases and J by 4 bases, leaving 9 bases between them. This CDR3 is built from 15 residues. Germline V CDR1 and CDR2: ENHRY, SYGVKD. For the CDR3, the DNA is TGTGCCATCAGTGAGCAGGGTGCCGGGGCCAACGTCCTGACTTTC. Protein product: CAISEQGAGANVLTF.

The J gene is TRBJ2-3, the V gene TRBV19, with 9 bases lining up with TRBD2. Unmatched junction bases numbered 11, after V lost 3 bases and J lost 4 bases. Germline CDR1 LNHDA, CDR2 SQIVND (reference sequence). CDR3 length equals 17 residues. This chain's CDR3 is CASSMGGGAVGADTQYF. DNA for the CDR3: TGTGCCAGTAGTATGGGCGGGGGGGCCGTAGGAGCAGATACGCAGTATTTT. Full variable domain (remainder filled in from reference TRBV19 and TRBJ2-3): DGGITQSPKYLFRKEGQNVTLSCEQNLNHDAMYWYRQDPGQGLRLIYYSQIVNDFQKGDIAEGYSVSREKKESFPLTVTSAQKNPTAFYLCASSMGGGAVGADTQYFGPGTRLTVL.

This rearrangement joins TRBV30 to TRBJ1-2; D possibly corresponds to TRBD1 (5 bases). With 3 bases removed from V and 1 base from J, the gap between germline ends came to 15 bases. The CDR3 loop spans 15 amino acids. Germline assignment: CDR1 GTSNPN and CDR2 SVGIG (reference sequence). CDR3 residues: CAWRPGLQLNYGYTF. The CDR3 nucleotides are TGTGCCTGGAGACCGGGACTCCAGCTTAACTATGGCTACACCTTC.

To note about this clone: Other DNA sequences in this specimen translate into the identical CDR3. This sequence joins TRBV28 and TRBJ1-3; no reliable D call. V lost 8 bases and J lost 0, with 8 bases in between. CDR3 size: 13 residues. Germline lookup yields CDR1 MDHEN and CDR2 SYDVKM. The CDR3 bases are TGTGCCAGCCGACTGAGCTCTGGAAACACCATATATTTT. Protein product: CASRLSSGNTIYF.

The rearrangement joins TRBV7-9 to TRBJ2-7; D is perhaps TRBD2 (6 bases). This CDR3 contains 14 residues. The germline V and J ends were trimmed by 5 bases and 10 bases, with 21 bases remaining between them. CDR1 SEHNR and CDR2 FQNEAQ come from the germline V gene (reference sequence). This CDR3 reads CASSVSGTHLDQYF. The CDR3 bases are TGTGCCAGCAGCGTATCCGGGACTCACCTTGACCAGTACTTC. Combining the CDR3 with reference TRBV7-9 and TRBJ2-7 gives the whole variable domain DTGVSQNPRHKITKRGQNVTFRCDPISEHNRLYWYRQTLGQGPEFLTYFQNEAQLEKSRLLSDRFSAERPKGSFSTLEIQRTEQGDSAMYLCASSVSGTHLDQYFGPGTRLTVT.

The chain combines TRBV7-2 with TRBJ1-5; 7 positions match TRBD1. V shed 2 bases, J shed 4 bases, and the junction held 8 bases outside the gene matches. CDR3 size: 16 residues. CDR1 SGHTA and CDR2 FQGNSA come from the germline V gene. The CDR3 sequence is CASSLYGTALNQPQHF. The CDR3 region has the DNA TGTGCCAGCAGCTTATATGGGACAGCCCTTAATCAGCCCCAGCATTTT.

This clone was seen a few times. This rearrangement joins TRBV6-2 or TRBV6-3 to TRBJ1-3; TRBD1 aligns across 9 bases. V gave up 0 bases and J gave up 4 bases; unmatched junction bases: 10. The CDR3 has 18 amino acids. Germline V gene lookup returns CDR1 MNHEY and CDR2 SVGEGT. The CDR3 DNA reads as TGTGCCAGCAGTTACTCCTCGACAGGGGGAAGGAGCGGAAACACCATATATTTT. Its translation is CASSYSSTGGRSGNTIYF.

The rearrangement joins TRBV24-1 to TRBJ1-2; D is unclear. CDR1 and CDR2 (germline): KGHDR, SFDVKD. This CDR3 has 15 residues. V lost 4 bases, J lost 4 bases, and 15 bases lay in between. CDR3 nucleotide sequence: TGTGCCACCAGTGACATGGACGGGAACTTCTATGGCTACACCTTC. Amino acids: CATSDMDGNFYGYTF.

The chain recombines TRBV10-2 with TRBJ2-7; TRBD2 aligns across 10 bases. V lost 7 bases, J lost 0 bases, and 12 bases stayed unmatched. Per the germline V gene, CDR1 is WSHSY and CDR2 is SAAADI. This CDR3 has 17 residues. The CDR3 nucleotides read TGCGCCAGCACCCCACTAAGGGGACTAGCGAGCTCCTACGAGCAGTACTTC. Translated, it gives CASTPLRGLASSYEQYF.